These 17 T cell receptor delta chains share one sample of origin, sequenced in a study of gamma-delta chains in newborns, infants, children. TCRdb reran clone calling via CATT on the reads. The sample consists of about 3,800 delta-chain clones, roughly 0.54% of them appearing once. The specimen was blood. The receptor set was obtained from a child who was a newborn, infant or young child, either healthy, febrile or measles-vaccinated (not recorded which).

This clone has a handful of counts. TCRdb's listed protein matches a much larger clone and diverges from this DNA's translation at residue 16, likely through a read error; the protein shown comes from the DNA. This sequence joins TRDV2 and TRDJ2, with 7 bases matching TRDD3. The last part of the DNA fits TRDJ1 better; the J call may be wrong. The CDR3 is 17 residues long. Germline-derived CDR1 and CDR2 are GEAIGNYY and EKD. CDR3 nucleotides: TGTGCCTGTGACACCGTGGGGGACCACGCTTTGACAGCACAACTCATCTTT. It codes for CACDTVGDHALTAQLIF.

About this clone itself: With a much larger clone just one base away, this may be a read error. Distinct nucleotide sequences in the sample also encode this CDR3. V and J are TRDV2 and TRDJ3; 8 bases fit TRDD3. The CDR3 is 17 residues long. Germline loops: CDR1 GEAIGNYY, CDR2 EKD. For the CDR3, the DNA is TGTGCCTGTGACACTGGGGGATTTACCTGGGACACTCGACAGATGTTTTTC. Protein sequence: CACDTGGFTWDTRQMFF.

The table lists this clone with a few counts. Being one base from a much bigger clone, this may be a read error. Distinct nucleotide sequences in the sample also encode this CDR3. The genes are TRDV2 and TRDJ3; 9 bases agree with TRDD3. Germline loops: CDR1 GEAIGNYY, CDR2 EKD. The CDR3 spans 19 residues. Written as DNA, the CDR3 is TGTGCCTGTGACACAAACTGGGGGAGAAGTTCCTGGGACACTCGACAGATGTTTTTC. Translating it yields CACDTNWGRSSWDTRQMFF.

Concerning this clone: The TCRdb record carries a much larger clone's protein, which differs from this DNA's translation at residue 5; a read error is the likely cause, and the protein listed here is the DNA translation. The chain couples TRDV2 to TRDJ3, with 9 bases identical to TRDD3. This CDR3 has 20 amino acids. V lost 3 bases, J lost 0 bases, and 11 bases stayed unmatched. Looked up from germline, CDR1 is GEAIGNYY and CDR2 is EKD. CDR3 bases: TGTGCCTGTGACGCTCCGAGTACTGGGGGAAGCTCCTGGGACACCCGACAGATGTTTTTC. This translates into CACDAPSTGGSSWDTRQMFF.

Turning to this clone: A much more abundant neighbour one base away suggests this may be a read error. Other DNA sequences in the sample encode the same CDR3. V is TRDV2 and J is TRDJ3, with 12 nucleotides matching TRDD3. Germline loops: CDR1 GEAIGNYY, CDR2 EKD. The CDR3 runs 18 residues. The DNA for the CDR3 is TGTGCCTGTGACACCGCTGGGGGATACGCCTGGGACACCCGGCAGATGTTTTTC. Protein product: CACDTAGGYAWDTRQMFF.

Worth noting for this clone: This DNA's translation differs at residue 6 from TCRdb's protein, which comes from a much larger clone; a read error is likely, and the protein shown is translated from the DNA. V and J are TRDV2 and TRDJ3; 7 bases line up with TRDD3. The J segment lost 3 bases and the V segment lost 0 bases, leaving 1 base of the junction unmatched. The CDR3 consists of 16 residues. Germline CDR1 and CDR2: GEAIGNYY and EKD. The CDR3 DNA sequence: TGTGCCTGTGACACCCGGGGGATCTGGGACACCCGACAGATGTTTTTC. As protein: CACDTRGIWDTRQMFF.

In the case of this clone: TCRdb has a much larger clone's protein, which differs at residue 11 from the translation of this DNA, likely because of a read error; what is shown is the protein translated from the DNA. The V gene is TRDV2, the J gene TRDJ3, with TRDD3 as a possible D gene (6 bases). Trimming took off 1 base at V and 5 bases at J, with 17 bases between the two ends. Per the germline V gene, CDR1 is GEAIGNYY and CDR2 is EKD. CDR3 length: 18 amino acids. The CDR3: CACDTLGGPSRDTRQMFF. The CDR3 nucleotides are TGTGCCTGTGACACGCTCGGGGGACCATCCCGGGACACCCGACAGATGTTTTTC.

This clone was seen a few times. A read error is possible here, since a much larger clone lies one base away. Other DNA variants within this sample encode the same CDR3. This chain connects TRAV29/DV5 to TRDJ2, with TRDD3 matching 8 bases. Germline V gene lookup returns CDR1 NSMFDY and CDR2 ISSIKDK. The CDR3 length is 16 residues. The CDR3 DNA sequence: TGTGCAGCAAGCGTCCTGGTGGGGGATTCGACAGCACAGCTCTTCTTT. Translation gives CAASVLVGDSTAQLFF.

As to this clone: The protein TCRdb lists belongs to a much larger clone and differs from this DNA's translation at residue 9, which points to a read error; the protein shown is made from the DNA. The gene calls are TRDV2 and TRDJ3; unclear D gene. In germline, CDR1 is GEAIGNYY, CDR2 EKD. V lost 3 bases and J 0 bases, leaving 14 bases between the germline ends. The CDR3 runs 18 residues. The CDR3 protein is CACDLVSKCSWDTRQMFF. CDR3 nucleotide sequence: TGTGCCTGTGACCTGGTGTCTAAGTGCTCCTGGGACACCCGACAGATGTTTTTC.

For this clone: TCRdb attributes to this sequence the protein of a much larger clone, which differs from the DNA translation at residue 6; a read error is likely, and the protein displayed is translated from the DNA. V usage is TRDV2 and J usage is TRDJ3; D not certain. V was trimmed by 7 bases and J by 3 bases, leaving 9 bases between them. This CDR3 is 14 amino acids long. Germline CDR1 and CDR2: GEAIGNYY and EKD. The CDR3 here is CACLVDWDTRQMFF. The DNA for the CDR3 is TGTGCCTGCCTAGTGGACTGGGACACCCGACAGATGTTTTTC.

Details on this clone: TCRdb shows a much larger clone's protein in place of this DNA's translation, and the two differ at residue 10, likely through a read error; the protein shown is translated from the DNA. V gene TRDV2 combines with J gene TRDJ1; TRDD3 is a possible D gene (5 bases). With 1 base removed from V and 3 bases from J, the gap between germline ends came to 14 bases. The length of the CDR3 is 15 residues. Per germline, CDR1 GEAIGNYY and CDR2 EKD. This chain's CDR3 is CACDTGAPYSDKLIF. Here the CDR3 DNA reads TGTGCCTGTGACACTGGGGCCCCGTACTCCGATAAACTCATCTTT.

This clone is classed as large. Other DNA sequences from this sample encode an identical CDR3 as well. The chain uses TRDV2 and TRDJ2, with D perhaps matching TRDD3 (5 bases). The CDR3 spans 15 residues. Germline CDR1 GEAIGNYY, CDR2 EKD. V shed 0 bases and J shed 0 bases, with 7 bases lying between them. In DNA, the CDR3 is TGTGCCTGTGACACCTGGGGTGCTTTGACAGCACAACTCTTCTTT. Translating it yields CACDTWGALTAQLFF.

This clone was seen more than once but under ten times. The TCRdb protein, from a much larger clone, departs from this DNA's translation at residue 12, likely by read error; the protein shown derives from the DNA. The gene calls are TRDV1 and TRDJ1; 11 bases fit TRDD3. Germline V gives CDR1 TSWWSYY, CDR2 QGS. V gave up 2 bases and J gave up 2 bases; unmatched junction bases: 10. This CDR3 region has 18 residues. CDR3 sequence reads: CALGEFAVLGDKTDKLIF. In nucleotides, the CDR3 is TGTGCTCTTGGGGAATTCGCAGTACTGGGGGATAAGACCGATAAACTCATCTTT.

With regard to this clone: A far larger clone is one nucleotide away, so this likely arose from a read error. The identical CDR3 is also encoded by other nucleotide sequences in the sample. The chain couples TRDV2 to TRDJ3; D gene unclear. CDR1 GEAIGNYY and CDR2 EKD come from the germline V gene. CDR3 length: 13 amino acids. The CDR3 nucleotides read TGTGCCTGTGACACCTGGGACACTCGACAGATGTTTTTC. Its protein product is CACDTWDTRQMFF.

In this sample, this clone turned up a few times. One base separates it from a far larger clone, so it is likely a read error. The rearrangement joins TRDV2 to TRDJ3, with 13 bases that match TRDD3. V shed 5 bases, J shed 0 bases, and the junction held 6 bases outside the gene matches. CDR1 and CDR2 from the germline V gene are GEAIGNYY and EKD. The CDR3 extends over 19 amino acids. CDR3: CACGILGDTSSWDTRQMFF. The CDR3, as DNA: TGTGCCTGTGGCATACTGGGGGATACGAGCTCCTGGGACACCCGACAGATGTTTTTC.

About this clone: A read error is possible here, since a much larger clone lies one base away. At the DNA level, this CDR3 is encoded by other sequences in the same sample as well. The chain couples TRDV2 to TRDJ3; D is perhaps TRDD3 (6 bases). From germline, CDR1 is GEAIGNYY and CDR2 EKD. The CDR3 is made up of 19 amino acids. The V gene lost 0 bases and the J gene lost 0 bases, with 14 bases spanning the gap. CDR3 protein: CACDTILWGSSWDTRQMFF. CDR3 bases: TGTGCCTGTGACACCATACTCTGGGGAAGCTCCTGGGACACCCGACAGATGTTTTTC.

On this clone itself: Given a far larger clone just one base away, this is likely a sequencing read error. This sample includes further DNA sequences coding for the same CDR3. V and J are TRDV2 and TRDJ3; D gene uncertain. Trimming took off 0 bases at V and 0 bases at J, with 14 bases between the two ends. The CDR3 loop spans 19 amino acids. Germline lookup yields CDR1 GEAIGNYY and CDR2 EKD. The CDR3 DNA reads as TGTGCCTGTGACACCGGAACCGCTTATGGCTCCTGGGACACCCGACAGATGTTTTTC. Translation: CACDTGTAYGSWDTRQMFF.